These 3 T cell receptor beta chains originate from one sample sequenced in a study of Ad26.COV2.S vaccination and SARS-CoV-2 variants. Documented treatment: over 15 received Ad26.COV2.S at low or high dose, single or two shots; 5 received placebo; per-sample allocation not given. On day 63 after the first injection, vaccine and placebo recipients gave samples. Generated by immunoSEQ multiplex PCR, the TCRdb table keeps only in-frame clones and is missing some. The sample holds 380,000 or so clones; about 80% are singletons and the top ten take more than 7%. The sample in question was peripheral blood, obtained in a trial of Ad26.COV2.S vaccine versus placebo. Receptors were obtained from a person between 18 and 60 years old who received the Ad26.COV2.S COVID-19 vaccine or a placebo.

V usage is TRBV4-3 and J usage is TRBJ2-1; D ambiguous. From germline, CDR1 is LGHNA and CDR2 YSLEER. The CDR3 is made up of 17 amino acids. V shed 0 bases and J shed 1 base, with 13 bases lying between them. Here the CDR3 reads CASSQDPGLGSYNEQFF. The DNA for the CDR3 is TGCGCCAGCAGCCAAGATCCCGGGTTGGGATCCTACAATGAGCAGTTCTTC.

This chain uses TRBV23-1 with TRBJ1-1; D is unresolved. TRBV23-1 is an open reading frame whose function is uncertain. V lost 8 bases and J lost 4, with 14 bases in between. The CDR3 sequence is 13 residues long. CDR3 nucleotides: TGCGCCAGCCGTCGGATGCCGGGCACTGAAGCTTTCTTT. This encodes CASRRMPGTEAFF.

This clone was seen once. The rearrangement links TRBV4-1 to TRBJ1-1, with D hard to call. Trimming pared 3 bases from V and 8 bases from J, leaving 13 bases between. Germline V gene lookup returns CDR1 MGHRA and CDR2 YSYEKL. The CDR3 spans 13 residues. The CDR3 spells CASSHPGKIEAFF. CDR3 coding DNA: TGCGCCAGCAGCCACCCGGGGAAAATAGAAGCTTTCTTT.